The 29 T cell receptor beta chains below were found in one sample sequenced in a study of blood T cell repertoires in COVID-19. Assay used: immunoSEQ multiplex PCR; TCRdb lists only in-frame clones, some missing. The sample consists of 81,000 or so clones, 75% to 85% of them appearing once. Sequenced sample: peripheral blood. The receptor set was obtained from a man aged 50-60 years with COVID-19, enrolled during active disease.

The chain uses TRBV28 and TRBJ2-7; 8 nucleotides agree with TRBD1. The CDR3 loop spans 14 amino acids. CDR1 MDHEN and CDR2 SYDVKM come from the germline V gene. J lost 0 bases, V lost 7 bases, and 5 bases had no gene match. CDR3 sequence (DNA): TGTGCCAGCATCGGGACAGGCGGCTCCTACGAGCAGTACTTC. Residues: CASIGTGGSYEQYF.

The chain combines TRBV28 with TRBJ2-5; 7 bases align to TRBD1. Germline trimming cut 1 base from V and 0 bases from J; bases unmatched to any gene: 2. The CDR3 has 15 amino acids. Germline assignment: CDR1 MDHEN and CDR2 SYDVKM. CDR3 region: CASSLYTGDQETQYF. CDR3 DNA: TGTGCCAGCAGTTTATACACAGGGGACCAAGAGACCCAGTACTTC.

The V call is TRBV5-1, the J call TRBJ2-3, with 10 bases identical to TRBD2. Germline V gene sequence: CDR1 SGHRS, CDR2 YFSETQ. The CDR3 is 16 residues long. V shed 4 bases and J 3 bases; nucleotides not matched to a gene: 8. CDR3 nucleotides: TGCGCCAGCAGCAAAGCGGGAGGGCCAGGGACAGATACGCAGTATTTT. This translates into CASSKAGGPGTDTQYF.

The V call is TRBV15, the J call TRBJ2-2, with a weak D call TRBD1 (5 bases). Trimming cost V 0 bases and J 5 bases, with 10 bases left between them. The CDR3 spans 15 residues. Germline lookup yields CDR1 LNHNV and CDR2 YYDKDF (reference sequence). The CDR3 DNA follows: TGTGCCACCAGCAGAGATTCCAGGGATACCGGGGAGCTGTTTTTT. Translation gives CATSRDSRDTGELFF.

This clone was counted between two and nine times. This sequence joins TRBV6-2 or TRBV6-3 and TRBJ2-5; the D gene is possibly TRBD2 (5 bases). The CDR3 totals 13 residues. Germline loops: CDR1 MNHEY, CDR2 SVGEGT. Trimming left V 2 bases short and J 5 bases short, with 9 bases between. CDR3 DNA sequence: TGTGCCAGCAGTTACCAGGAGGTTGAGACCCAGTACTTC. Its protein product is CASSYQEVETQYF.

The V call is TRBV6-2 or TRBV6-3, the J call TRBJ2-7, with D perhaps matching TRBD2 (7 bases). CDR3 length: 16 residues. From germline, CDR1 is MNHEY and CDR2 SVGEGT. The germline V and J ends were trimmed by 2 bases and 4 bases, with 18 bases remaining between them. CDR3 nucleotide sequence: TGTGCCAGCAGTTACCCTCCAGACCGGGGGGCTTACGAGCAGTACTTC. Translated: CASSYPPDRGAYEQYF.

The V and J genes are TRBV19 and TRBJ1-1, with 11 bases matching TRBD1. The ends lost 3 bases at V and 0 bases at J; junction bases unmatched: 6. Looked up from germline, CDR1 is LNHDA and CDR2 is SQIVND (reference sequence). CDR3 length: 17 residues. The CDR3 spells CASSIRTGGTMNTEAFF. The CDR3, as DNA: TGTGCCAGTAGTATTAGGACAGGGGGCACAATGAACACTGAAGCTTTCTTT.

This rearrangement joins TRBV5-1 to TRBJ2-1, with D possibly being TRBD1 (5 bases). This CDR3 spans 14 amino acids. V dropped 2 bases and J dropped 5 bases, with 11 bases sitting between them. Per the germline V gene, CDR1 is SGHRS and CDR2 is YFSETQ. DNA for the CDR3: TGCGCCAGCAGCTTCCAGGGCAGACACAATGAGCAGTTCTTC. Its protein is CASSFQGRHNEQFF.

This rearrangement joins TRBV18 to TRBJ1-3; D perhaps matches TRBD1 (6 bases). Trimming took 1 base from V and 0 from J, leaving 10 bases between them. The germline V gene encodes CDR1 KGHSH and CDR2 LQKENI. CDR3 length: 16 residues. This CDR3 reads CASSPRAGDSGNTIYF. The CDR3 DNA reads TGTGCCAGCTCACCACGGGCAGGGGACTCTGGAAACACCATATATTTT.

This chain links TRBV11-3 with TRBJ2-2; D unclear. The CDR3 loop spans 15 amino acids. Germline loops: CDR1 SGHNT, CDR2 YENEEA. Trimming removed 5 bases from V and 6 bases from J, with 16 bases in between. Here the CDR3 DNA reads TGTGCCAGCAGCCGACCCCCGACACCCCCCGGGGAGCTGTTTTTT. Protein sequence: CASSRPPTPPGELFF.

The chain carries TRBV6-6 and TRBJ1-5, with TRBD1 matching 7 bases. V lost 6 bases, J lost 3 bases, and 8 bases stayed unmatched. Germline lookup yields CDR1 MNHNY and CDR2 SVGAGI (reference sequence). This CDR3 has 15 amino acids. The CDR3 loop reads CASRPHDRDNQPQHF. The CDR3 nucleotides are TGTGCCAGCAGACCTCACGACAGGGACAATCAGCCCCAGCATTTT.

The chain has TRBV30 and TRBJ1-3; no definite D call. The germline V gene encodes CDR1 GTSNPN and CDR2 SVGIG (reference sequence). Deletions cut 0 bases from V and 0 bases from J, with 9 bases between. The CDR3 length is 15 residues. The CDR3 DNA reads as TGTGCCTGGAGTGTACCGCAGGTCTCTGGAAACACCATATATTTT. Residues: CAWSVPQVSGNTIYF.

The chain combines TRBV19 with TRBJ2-2, with D possibly being TRBD1 (6 bases). Germline V lookup: CDR1 LNHDA, CDR2 SQIVND (reference sequence). The CDR3 runs to 15 residues. V lost 8 bases and J 0 bases, leaving 13 bases between the germline ends. In DNA, the CDR3 is TGTGCCAGTGTCCAGGGGCCCACGAACACCGGGGAGCTGTTTTTT. The encoded protein is CASVQGPTNTGELFF. Combining the CDR3 with reference TRBV19 and TRBJ2-2 gives the whole variable domain DGGITQSPKYLFRKEGQNVTLSCEQNLNHDAMYWYRQDPGQGLRLIYYSQIVNDFQKGDIAEGYSVSREKKESFPLTVTSAQKNPTAFYLCASVQGPTNTGELFFGEGSRLTVL.

The rearrangement links TRBV7-9 to TRBJ2-2; no clear D. Per germline, CDR1 SEHNR and CDR2 FQNEAQ (reference sequence). CDR3 length: 12 amino acids. V lost 4 bases to trimming and J lost 6 bases, with 6 bases between them. The DNA for the CDR3 is TGTGCCAGCAGCTATAGCCCCGGGGAGCTGTTTTTT. This translates into CASSYSPGELFF. The whole variable domain, filled in from reference TRBV7-9 and TRBJ2-2, reads DTGVSQNPRHKITKRGQNVTFRCDPISEHNRLYWYRQTLGQGPEFLTYFQNEAQLEKSRLLSDRFSAERPKGSFSTLEIQRTEQGDSAMYLCASSYSPGELFFGEGSRLTVL.

The sample holds a few counts of this clone. The chain employs TRBV5-1 and TRBJ2-7, with D perhaps matching TRBD1 (6 bases). The germline gives CDR1 SGHRS, CDR2 YFSETQ. This CDR3 is 14 amino acids long. V was pared by 1 base and J by 6 bases, with 14 bases between. DNA for the CDR3: TGCGCCAGCAGCTTGCAGGGGAAGGTCGGCGAGCAGTACTTC. Encoded protein: CASSLQGKVGEQYF. Full variable domain (missing parts from reference TRBV5-1 and TRBJ2-7): KAGVTQTPRYLIKTRGQQVTLSCSPISGHRSVSWYQQTPGQGLQFLFEYFSETQRNKGNFPGRFSGRQFSNSRSEMNVSTLELGDSALYLCASSLQGKVGEQYFGPGTRLTVT.

The J gene is TRBJ1-4, the V gene TRBV18; unclear D gene. The CDR3 is made up of 15 amino acids. Trimming removed 5 bases from V and 5 bases from J, with 15 bases in between. Looked up from germline, CDR1 is KGHSH and CDR2 is LQKENI. CDR3 amino acids: CASSKSDNPNEKLFF. The CDR3 DNA reads TGTGCCAGCTCAAAAAGTGACAATCCGAATGAAAAACTGTTTTTT.

The V and J genes are TRBV6-5 and TRBJ2-5, with 10 bases matching TRBD2. Germline values: CDR1 MNHEY, CDR2 SVGAGI. J gave up 4 bases and V 8 bases, and 10 bases lay outside the gene matches. The CDR3 is made up of 15 amino acids. The CDR3 region is CASWSDQREGETQYF. The CDR3, as DNA: TGTGCCAGCTGGTCGGATCAGCGGGAGGGAGAGACCCAGTACTTC.

CDR3 DNA: TGCAGCGCACCCAAACAGGGGAACACTGAAGCTTTCTTT. Amino acid sequence: CSAPKQGNTEAFF. V gene TRBV29-1 combines with J gene TRBJ1-1; TRBD1 might be the D (6 bases). Germline V gives CDR1 SQVTM, CDR2 ANQGSEA. Trimming removed 7 bases from V and 1 base from J, with 13 bases in between. The CDR3 is 13 residues long.

The genes are TRBV4-1 and TRBJ2-7; TRBD1 agrees at 9 bases. Germline CDR1 MGHRA, CDR2 YSYEKL. Trimming took 1 base from V and 3 from J; bases not matched to a gene: 4. The CDR3 spans 15 residues. CDR3 loop: CASSQGQGVVYEQYF. CDR3 nucleotide sequence: TGCGCCAGCAGCCAAGGACAGGGGGTTGTCTACGAGCAGTACTTC.

The CDR3 here is CAWNGGQAIPSNQPQHF. For the CDR3, the DNA is TGTGCCTGGAATGGGGGACAGGCAATCCCAAGCAATCAGCCCCAGCATTTT. The genes are TRBV30 and TRBJ1-5, with 8 positions matching TRBD1. V shed 4 bases, J shed 1 base, and the junction held 12 bases outside the gene matches. The CDR3 has 17 residues. Looked up from germline, CDR1 is GTSNPN and CDR2 is SVGIG (reference sequence).

With respect to this clone: The junction and the germline gene differ at one end; a read error may be behind it. At the DNA level, this CDR3 is encoded by other sequences in the same sample as well. The chain recombines TRBV19 with TRBJ2-1; TRBD1 agrees at 8 bases. The CDR3 spans 16 residues. Germline CDR1 and CDR2: LNHDA and SQIVND (reference sequence). CDR3 bases: TGTGCCAGCAGTACACGGACAGGGAAGGGCTACAATGAGCAGTTCTTC. Its translation: CASSTRTGKGYNEQFF.

This chain uses TRBV3-1 (or the pseudogene TRBV3-2) with TRBJ1-5, with TRBD1 matching over 7 bases. The trim removed 5 bases at V and 6 bases at J, leaving 7 bases unmatched. This CDR3 contains 14 residues. Germline V gives CDR1 LGHDT, CDR2 YNNKEL (reference sequence). CDR3 protein: CASSIRQGGQPQHF. CDR3 nucleotide sequence: TGTGCCAGCAGCATAAGACAGGGTGGTCAGCCCCAGCATTTT.

In this sample, this clone turned up once. This sequence joins TRBV3-1 (or the pseudogene TRBV3-2) and TRBJ2-1, with a weak D call TRBD2 (6 bases). The V and J ends lost 3 bases and 3 bases respectively, with 12 bases between them. The germline gives CDR1 LGHDT, CDR2 YNNKEL (reference sequence). The CDR3 is made up of 15 amino acids. CDR3 DNA sequence: TGTGCCAGCAGCCACCGCGGAGGGATCTACAATGAGCAGTTCTTC. It encodes CASSHRGGIYNEQFF.

CDR3 residues: CASSPKTQFEQYF. CDR3 DNA: TGTGCCAGCTCACCGAAGACACAATTCGAGCAGTACTTC. The rearrangement links TRBV18 to TRBJ2-7; no firm D call. The CDR3 runs to 13 residues. Germline assignment: CDR1 KGHSH and CDR2 LQKENI. V was trimmed by 3 bases and J by 6 bases, leaving 12 bases between them.

The chain couples TRBV2 to TRBJ1-2, with 8 positions matching TRBD1. The CDR3 covers 17 residues. Germline-derived CDR1 and CDR2 are SNHLY and FYNNEI. Germline trimming cut 4 bases from V and 6 bases from J; bases unmatched to any gene: 16. DNA for the CDR3: TGTGCCAGCAGTGCCCCGGACAGGGATTACCCTGGGGATGGCTACACCTTC. It translates to CASSAPDRDYPGDGYTF.

The chain combines TRBV28 with TRBJ1-1; unclear D gene. CDR1 MDHEN and CDR2 SYDVKM come from the germline V gene. V was clipped by 5 bases and J by 11 bases, with 15 bases between them. The CDR3 contains 12 residues. CDR3 nucleotide sequence: TGTGCCAGCAGTGGACTACAGAAGCACGCTTTCTTT. It encodes CASSGLQKHAFF.

This clone came up a few times. The CDR3 spells CASSLQGGSYEQYF. The CDR3 DNA sequence: TGTGCCAGCAGTTTACAGGGGGGTTCCTACGAGCAGTACTTC. V gene TRBV28 combines with J gene TRBJ2-7; a possible D gene is TRBD1 (7 bases). This CDR3 comprises 14 residues. The V end was cut by 2 bases, the J end by 1 base, with 9 bases between. Germline CDR1 is MDHEN and CDR2 is SYDVKM.

Turning to this clone: At one boundary the junction diverges from the germline segment, which might be a read error. The J gene is TRBJ1-1, the V gene TRBV7-7; possibly TRBD1 for D (5 bases). The germline CDR1 and CDR2 sequences are SSHAT and FNYEAQ (reference sequence). The CDR3 totals 15 residues. The DNA for the CDR3 is TGTGCTAGCAGCCATTATCGTCGGGACTACGCTGAAGCTTTCTTT. This codes for CASSHYRRDYAEAFF.

The rearrangement joins TRBV5-8 to TRBJ2-5; TRBD1 is a possible D gene (5 bases). V lost 2 bases, J lost 2 bases, and 13 bases lay in between. Germline CDR1 SGHTS, CDR2 YDEGEE. There are 15 residues in the CDR3. CDR3 in amino acids: CASSLPFDRQETQYF. The CDR3 DNA reads as TGTGCCAGCAGCTTACCGTTCGACAGACAAGAGACCCAGTACTTC.